These T cell receptor beta chains were read from a single sample in a study of blood T cell repertoires in COVID-19. Assay: immunoSEQ multiplex PCR; the TCRdb copy retains only in-frame clones and omits some. The sample lists some 150,000 clones, roughly 79% occurring once. Sequenced material: peripheral blood. The receptors stem from a human donor with acute or convalescent COVID-19. The donor label of this sample is uncertain. Each CDR3 is given with its conserved first and last residue. Each record gives: D gene, J gene, clone size, V gene, CDR3 protein, CDR3 DNA. A D gene is named only where the DNA matches it firmly. Some rows mark clone size as missing; the rest say once, few, many or name a class of expanded clone.

>NA|TRBJ2-5|NA|TRBV24-1
CATSPGGLGRGETQYF
TGTGCCACCAGCCCCGGGGGACTGGGGCGGGGTGAGACCCAGTACTTC
>NA|TRBJ1-5|NA|TRBV18
CASSGVSGNQPQHF
TGTGCCAGCTCTGGGGTTAGCGGCAATCAGCCCCAGCATTTT
>NA|TRBJ1-3|NA|TRBV10-3
CAISVDGNTIYF
TGTGCCATCAGTGTAGATGGAAACACCATATATTTT
>NA|TRBJ2-7|NA|TRBV18
CASSRDNSYEQYF
TGTGCCAGCTCACGGGACAACTCCTACGAGCAGTACTTC
>TRBD1|TRBJ2-1|NA|TRBV24-1
CATSDPYQGDLNEQFF
TGTGCCACCAGTGATCCTTATCAGGGGGATCTCAATGAGCAGTTCTTC
>NA|TRBJ1-1|NA|TRBV6-2/TRBV6-3
CASSYKSEAFF
TGTGCCAGCAGTTATAAATCTGAAGCTTTCTTT
>TRBD2|TRBJ2-1|NA|TRBV11-2
CASSLSGGSPNEQFF
TGTGCCAGCAGCCTTAGCGGGGGGTCCCCCAATGAGCAGTTCTTC
>NA|TRBJ1-5|NA|TRBV2
CASRTVFSNQPQHF
TGTGCCAGCAGGACAGTTTTTAGCAATCAGCCCCAGCATTTT
>TRBD1|TRBJ1-1|NA|TRBV19
CASSLNPSLGDRRTEAFF
TGTGCCAGTAGTTTAAACCCATCCCTGGGGGACAGAAGGACTGAAGCTTTCTTT
>NA|TRBJ1-2|NA|TRBV4-2
CASSQEPSGGTGGYTF
TGTGCCAGCAGCCAAGAGCCCTCTGGGGGGACGGGTGGCTACACCTTC
>NA|TRBJ1-5|NA|TRBV19
CASRLKSGYSNQPQHF
TGTGCCAGTAGACTTAAATCAGGCTATAGCAATCAGCCCCAGCATTTT
>NA|TRBJ2-7|NA|TRBV3-1/TRBV3-2
CASSPARRNGEQYF
TGTGCCAGCAGCCCCGCCAGGAGGAACGGGGAGCAGTACTTC
>NA|TRBJ1-5|few|TRBV16
CASSQGENQPQHF
TGTGCCAGCAGCCAAGGAGAAAATCAGCCCCAGCATTTT
>TRBD1|TRBJ1-2|NA|TRBV29-1
CSVVGTGSRYGYTF
TGCAGCGTTGTCGGGACAGGGAGTCGCTATGGCTACACCTTC
>NA|TRBJ1-4|NA|TRBV18
CASSPGPREKLFF
TGTGCCAGCTCACCCGGCCCGAGGGAAAAACTGTTTTTT
>NA|TRBJ1-2|NA|TRBV10-2
CASSEVGLYGYTF
TGCGCCAGCAGTGAAGTAGGACTCTATGGCTACACCTTC
>TRBD2|TRBJ2-3|once|TRBV11-3
CASSLLSGGPTDTQYF
TGTGCCAGCAGCTTACTTAGCGGGGGGCCCACAGATACGCAGTATTTT
>NA|TRBJ1-1|NA|TRBV2
CASRAEPTEAFF
TGTGCCAGCAGAGCTGAGCCTACTGAAGCTTTCTTT
>NA|TRBJ1-5|NA|TRBV3-1/TRBV3-2
CASSQGGRPQHF
TGTGCCAGCAGCCAGGGCGGGAGGCCCCAGCATTTT
>NA|TRBJ2-7|NA|TRBV5-1
CASSSGHGTYEQYF
TGCGCCAGCAGCTCTGGGCACGGCACCTACGAGCAGTACTTC
>NA|TRBJ1-1|NA|TRBV2
CASSGGGPEAFF
TGTGCCAGCTCTGGGGGGGGTCCTGAAGCTTTCTTT
>NA|TRBJ2-7|NA|TRBV6-5
CASSYPREGGLYEQYF
TGTGCCAGCAGTTACCCCCGGGAAGGGGGTCTCTACGAGCAGTACTTC
>NA|TRBJ1-6|NA|TRBV6-5
CASSYTGPDSPLHF
TGTGCCAGCAGTTACACAGGGCCGGATTCACCCCTCCACTTT
>NA|TRBJ1-5|NA|TRBV15
CATSRDRSSQPQHF
TGTGCCACCAGCAGAGATCGCTCAAGCCAGCCCCAGCATTTT
>TRBD1|TRBJ1-1|NA|TRBV2
CASSGTGGKTEAFF
TGTGCCAGCAGTGGGACAGGGGGGAAGACTGAAGCTTTCTTT
>TRBD1|TRBJ1-5|NA|TRBV4-1
CASSPYSPGGFKYSNQPQHF
TGCGCCAGCAGCCCCTATTCTCCAGGGGGCTTTAAATATAGCAATCAGCCCCAGCATTTT